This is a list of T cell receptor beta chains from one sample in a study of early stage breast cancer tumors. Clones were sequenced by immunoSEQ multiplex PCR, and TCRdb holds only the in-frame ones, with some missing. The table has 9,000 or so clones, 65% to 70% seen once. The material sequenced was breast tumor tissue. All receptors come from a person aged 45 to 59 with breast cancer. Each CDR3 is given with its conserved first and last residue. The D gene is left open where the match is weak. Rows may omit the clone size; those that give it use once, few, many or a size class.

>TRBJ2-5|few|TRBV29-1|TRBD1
TGCAGCGTTAGACAGGGGGCTGAGACCCAGTACTTC
CSVRQGAETQYF
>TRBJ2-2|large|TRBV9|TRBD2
TGTGCCAGCAGCGCCCTCGAGTCGGGACTAGCGGGAGGGCCCGGGGAGCTGTTTTTT
CASSALESGLAGGPGELFF
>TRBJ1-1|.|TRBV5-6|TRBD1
TGTGCCAGCAGCCTCCCGGGACAGGGGTCCGCTGAAGCTTTCTTT
CASSLPGQGSAEAFF
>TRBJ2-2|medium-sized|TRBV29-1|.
TGCAGCGTTGAAGATCCAGGCTGGGACACCGGGGAGCTGTTTTTT
CSVEDPGWDTGELFF
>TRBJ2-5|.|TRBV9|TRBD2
TGTGCCAGCAGCGTAGAGGCACTAGCGGGGAGAAAGACCCAGTACTTC
CASSVEALAGRKTQYF
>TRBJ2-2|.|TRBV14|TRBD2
TGTGCCAGCCCAAGCGTTCCTAGCGGGACAGAGCTATGCACCGGGGAGCTGTTTTTT
CASPSVPSGTELCTGELFF
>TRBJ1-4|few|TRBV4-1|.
TGCGCCAGCAGCCAAGATTCTACGGGGGGATACAATGAAAAACTGTTTTTT
CASSQDSTGGYNEKLFF
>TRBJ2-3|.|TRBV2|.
TGTGCCAGCAGTGTAGTAGTCGGTACGCAGTATTTT
CASSVVVGTQYF
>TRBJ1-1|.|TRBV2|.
TGTGCCAGCCTATACAGGGAAGTGAACACTGAAGCTTTCTTT
CASLYREVNTEAFF
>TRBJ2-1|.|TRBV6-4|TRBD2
TGTGCCAGCAGTGACTCTAGCGGGGGGAATGAGCAGTTCTTC
CASSDSSGGNEQFF
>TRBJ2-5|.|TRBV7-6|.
TGTGCCAGCAGCTTAATGGGGGGTGAAGAGACCCAGTACTTC
CASSLMGGEETQYF
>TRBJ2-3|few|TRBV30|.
TGTGCCTGGAGTGCCCCCCCTCGGGATACGCAGTATTTT
CAWSAPPRDTQYF
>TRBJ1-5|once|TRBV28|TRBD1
TGTGCCAGCAGGATCGGACAGGGAGGTCAGCCCCAGCATTTT
CASRIGQGGQPQHF
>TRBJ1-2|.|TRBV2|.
TGTGCCAGCGGCAAAGAGCTCCGGGGGGGCTACACCTTC
CASGKELRGGYTF
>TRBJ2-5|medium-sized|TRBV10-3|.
TGTGCCATCAGTGGGTCGCGGGAAGAGACCCAGTACTTC
CAISGSREETQYF
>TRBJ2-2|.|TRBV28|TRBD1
TGTGCCAGCAGCGAAGGGGACAGGGAGGCCGGGGAGCTGTTTTTT
CASSEGDREAGELFF
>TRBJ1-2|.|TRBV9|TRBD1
TGTGCCAGCAGCGTATTTGACAGGGTGGGTAGTTATGGCTACACCTTC
CASSVFDRVGSYGYTF
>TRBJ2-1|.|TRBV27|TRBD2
TGTGCCAGCAGACTTAGCGGGGACAATGAGCAGTTCTTC
CASRLSGDNEQFF
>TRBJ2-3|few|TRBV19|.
TGTGCCAGTAGTATACAGGACACAGATACGCAGTATTTT
CASSIQDTDTQYF
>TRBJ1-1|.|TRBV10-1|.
TGCGCCAGCAGTGAGTCACGGGCTTTCTTT
CASSESRAFF
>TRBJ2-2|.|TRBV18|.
TGTGCCAGCTCATCAGTGGGGCCCGGGGAGCTGTTTTTT
CASSSVGPGELFF
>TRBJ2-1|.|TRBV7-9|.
TGTGCCAGCAGCTCCCACAGGGAAATAACTTACAATGAGCAGTTCTTC
CASSSHREITYNEQFF
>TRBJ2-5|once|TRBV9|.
TGTGCCAGCAGCGTAGCGGCAGGAGAAGAGACCCAGTACTTC
CASSVAAGEETQYF
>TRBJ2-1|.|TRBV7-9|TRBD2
TGTGCCAGCAGCTTCGGGACTAGCGGGAGGGCCGTAAATGAGCAGTTCTTC
CASSFGTSGRAVNEQFF
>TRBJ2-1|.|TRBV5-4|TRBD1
TGTGCCAGCAGCCCCCAGACAGGGCCCTCCTACAATGAGCAGTTCTTC
CASSPQTGPSYNEQFF
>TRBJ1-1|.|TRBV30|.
TGTGCCTGGAGTTTAAAGGGAAACACTGAGGCTTTCTTT
CAWSLKGNTEAFF
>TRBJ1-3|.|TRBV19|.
TGTGCCAGCAGGCGCGGGAGCTCTGGAAACACCATATATTTT
CASRRGSSGNTIYF